The 7 T cell receptor beta chains presented below share a single source sample, sequenced in a study of OX40 agonist ivuxolimab in advanced cancers. Method: immunoSEQ multiplex PCR; TCRdb's copy keeps in-frame clones and lacks some. The table includes about 100,000 clones, approximately 91% detected once. Specimen: CD4+ or CD8+ T cells sorted from blood, collected in a trial of the OX40 agonist ivuxolimab. Receptors originate from an adult with an advanced solid tumor such as melanoma, head and neck, liver or kidney cancer.

The rearrangement uses TRBV21-1 and TRBJ2-1; TRBD2, the table's D call, was not compared with the DNA. TRBV21-1 is a pseudogene. The CDR3 length is 15 residues. The CDR3 sequence is CASNPGEGARNEQFF. CDR3 nucleotide sequence: TGTGCCAGCAACCCTGGGGAGGGAGCAAGGAATGAGCAGTTCTTC.

The rearrangement uses TRBV28 and TRBJ1-2; D may be TRBD1 (6 bases). Trimming shortened V by 6 bases and J by 3 bases, and 17 bases separated the two germline ends. The CDR3 consists of 15 residues. Germline V gives CDR1 MDHEN, CDR2 SYDVKM. The CDR3 bases are TGTGCCAGCAGGACAGGTGCGCAGGGCGACTATGGCTACACCTTC. Protein: CASRTGAQGDYGYTF.

The rearrangement uses TRBV19 and TRBJ1-1; D remains ambiguous. V was shortened by 4 bases and J by 1 base, with 13 bases between the two germline ends. The CDR3 contains 15 residues. Germline CDR1 LNHDA, CDR2 SQIVND (reference sequence). DNA for the CDR3: TGTGCCAGTAGTACCCGTTGGGGTTCGAACACTGAAGCTTTCTTT. Encoded protein: CASSTRWGSNTEAFF.

This CDR3 is CASRDTGGWSQPQHF. CDR3 in DNA: TGTGCCAGCAGAGATACAGGGGGCTGGAGTCAGCCCCAGCATTTT. The chain couples TRBV28 to TRBJ1-5; 9 bases fit TRBD1. CDR1 MDHEN and CDR2 SYDVKM come from the germline V gene. Trimming removed 6 bases from V and 6 bases from J; junction bases left unmatched: 9. The CDR3 length is 15 residues.

V usage is TRBV15 and J usage is TRBJ1-5; D remains unclear. Germline lookup yields CDR1 LNHNV and CDR2 YYDKDF (reference sequence). This CDR3 contains 14 residues. The V end was cut by 1 base, the J end by 6 bases, with 10 bases between. CDR3 residues: CATSRGLIGQPQHF. The CDR3 nucleotides are TGTGCCACCAGCAGAGGGTTAATCGGTCAGCCCCAGCATTTT.

The chain combines TRBV6-5 with TRBJ2-1, with TRBD2 identical over 8 bases. From germline, CDR1 is MNHEY and CDR2 SVGAGI. This CDR3 spans 15 amino acids. V was clipped by 2 bases and J by 5 bases; unmatched bases: 5. The CDR3 reads CASSYRGLGNNEQFF. DNA for the CDR3: TGTGCCAGCAGTTACCGGGGACTAGGAAACAATGAGCAGTTCTTC.

This clone came up a few times. The chain uses TRBV20-1 and TRBJ2-1; D not certain. The CDR3 is made up of 11 amino acids. The ends were cut back, 6 bases at V and 5 bases at J, with 8 bases in the middle. Looked up from germline, CDR1 is DFQATT and CDR2 is SNEGSKA (reference sequence). This chain's CDR3 is CSASQHNEQFF. The CDR3 coding sequence is TGCAGTGCCAGTCAGCACAATGAGCAGTTCTTC.